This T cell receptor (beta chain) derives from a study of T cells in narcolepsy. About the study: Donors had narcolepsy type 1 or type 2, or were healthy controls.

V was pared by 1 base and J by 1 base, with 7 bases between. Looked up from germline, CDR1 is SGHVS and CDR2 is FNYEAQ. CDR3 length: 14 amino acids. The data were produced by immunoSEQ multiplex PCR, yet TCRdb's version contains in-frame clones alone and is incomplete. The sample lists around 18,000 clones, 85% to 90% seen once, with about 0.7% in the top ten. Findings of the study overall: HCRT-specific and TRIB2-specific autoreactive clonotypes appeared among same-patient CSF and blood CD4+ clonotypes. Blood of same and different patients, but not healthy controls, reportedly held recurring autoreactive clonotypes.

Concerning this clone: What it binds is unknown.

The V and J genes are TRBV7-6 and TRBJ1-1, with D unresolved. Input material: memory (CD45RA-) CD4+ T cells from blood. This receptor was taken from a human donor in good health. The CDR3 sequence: CASSLDGGNTEAFF. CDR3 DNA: TGTGCCAGCAGCTTAGATGGAGGGAACACTGAAGCTTTCTTT.